Listed below are T cell receptor beta chains from one sample, sequenced in a study of CD8 T cells in ankylosing spondylitis. Each CDR3 protein gets one entry after TCRdb re-called the 5' RACE reads with MiXCR. Of approximately 520,000 distinct CDR3 sequences detected, roughly 5.3% appear once; the ten largest clones hold around 3.5%. The specimen sequenced was blood, either unsorted or a sorted T cell fraction (not recorded which). The receptor set was obtained from a male donor with ankylosing spondylitis. The CDR3 runs from the conserved cysteine through the conserved F or W. A D gene is named only where the DNA matches it firmly. Some rows mark clone size as missing; the rest say once, few, many or name a class of expanded clone.

abundance	v_gene	d_gene	j_gene	CDR3nt	CDR3aa
many	TRBV27	TRBD1	TRBJ1-2	TGTGCCAGCAGTAAGGGACAGGGCGGCTATGGCTACACCTTC	CASSKGQGGYGYTF
many	TRBV12-3/TRBV12-4	NA	TRBJ2-7	TGTGCCAGCAGGAGCGCCGGTGGCAGGGGGTACTTC	CASRSAGGRGYF
many	TRBV20-1	TRBD1	TRBJ2-2	TGCAGTGCCTCGACAGGGGGGAACACCGGGGAGCTGTTTTTT	CSASTGGNTGELFF
NA	TRBV6-5	TRBD1	TRBJ2-7	TGTGCCAGCAGTTACTCGACTTCGGGACAGGGTCTCTACGAGCAGTACTTC	CASSYSTSGQGLYEQYF
NA	TRBV5-1	NA	TRBJ1-3	TGCGCCAGCAGCCGGTGGACAGAAAGCTCTGGAAACACCATATATTTT	CASSRWTESSGNTIYF
many	TRBV7-2	NA	TRBJ2-5	TGTGCCAGCAGCTCCTCGCGGTGGGCTAGCCAAGAGACCCAGTACTTC	CASSSSRWASQETQYF
many	TRBV5-1	NA	TRBJ2-1	TGCGCCAGCAGCTTGGAGGGAAAAACCTACAATGAGCAGTTCTTC	CASSLEGKTYNEQFF
few	TRBV11-2	NA	TRBJ2-5	TGTGCCAGCAGCTCCTCTGGGCAGGGAGAGACCCAGTACTTC	CASSSSGQGETQYF
many	TRBV4-3	TRBD2	TRBJ2-7	TGCGCCAGCAGCCAGGTCACCGGGACTAGCGGGACCTACTACGAGCAGTACTTC	CASSQVTGTSGTYYEQYF
many	TRBV20-1	TRBD1	TRBJ1-6	TGCAGTGCTAGGGGCCAGGGGGAGAATTCACCCCTCCACTTT	CSARGQGENSPLHF
many	TRBV6-5	NA	TRBJ2-1	TGTGCCAGCAGTTACTCGACGGACTGGAGCAATGAGCAGTTCTTC	CASSYSTDWSNEQFF
many	TRBV12-3/TRBV12-4	TRBD1	TRBJ2-6	TGTGCCAGTCAGGGGGCTGGGGCCAACGTCCTGACTTTC	CASQGAGANVLTF
many	TRBV7-2	NA	TRBJ1-1	TGTGCCAGCAGCGTTGGGTGGGGTGAAGCTTTCTTT	CASSVGWGEAFF
many	TRBV7-9	NA	TRBJ1-2	TGTGCCAGCAGCTTGGCGACCTATGGCTACACCTTC	CASSLATYGYTF
NA	TRBV28	NA	TRBJ2-2	TGTGCCAGCAGAGCCCAATACAGGGCCACCGGGGAGCTGTTTTTT	CASRAQYRATGELFF
many	TRBV24-1	NA	TRBJ2-1	TGTGCCACCAGTAGGGCTAGCCACAATGAGCAGTTCTTC	CATSRASHNEQFF
many	TRBV5-1	NA	TRBJ2-7	TGCGCCAGCAGCTTAACGTACGGTTCTCCCTACGAGCAGTACTTC	CASSLTYGSPYEQYF
many	TRBV29-1	NA	TRBJ2-1	TGCAGCGTTGTGCGGCAGGTACCCTACAATGAGCAGTTCTTC	CSVVRQVPYNEQFF
many	TRBV5-1	NA	TRBJ1-1	TGCGCCAGCAGCACAGGACACTCGAACACTGAAGCTTTCTTT	CASSTGHSNTEAFF
NA	TRBV3-1	NA	TRBJ2-7	TGTGCCAGCAGCCAAGATCTCAGAGAGCAGTACTTC	CASSQDLREQYF
few	TRBV10-3	TRBD1	TRBJ2-1	TGTGCCACCGGCAACAAGGGGGCTAACAATGAGCAGTTCTTC	CATGNKGANNEQFF
many	TRBV28	NA	TRBJ1-1	TGTGCCAGCAGTTTGGGGGTTGGTTGGGCTTTCTTT	CASSLGVGWAFF
many	TRBV4-2	NA	TRBJ2-7	TGTGCCAGCAGCCAAGAGGGGCGGAGCTCCTACGAGCAGTACTTC	CASSQEGRSSYEQYF
many	TRBV6-2/TRBV6-3	TRBD1	TRBJ2-1	TGTGCCAGCAGCCTCCCCGACAGGGGCTCCTACAATGAGCAGTTCTTC	CASSLPDRGSYNEQFF
many	TRBV12-3/TRBV12-4	NA	TRBJ1-1	TGTGCCAGCAGTTTAGGCAGGCTGGCGAACACTGAAGCTTTCTTT	CASSLGRLANTEAFF
many	TRBV25-1	TRBD1	TRBJ2-1	TGTGCCAGCAGTGCTTACCGGGACAGGGGGCAGGTGTTCTTC	CASSAYRDRGQVFF
many	TRBV24-1	NA	TRBJ1-5	TGTGCCACCAGTGATCGAAGACAGAGCAATCAGCCCCAGCATTTT	CATSDRRQSNQPQHF
many	TRBV7-2	NA	TRBJ1-4	TGTGCCAGCAGCTTACAATCTTTCGAAAAACTGTTTTTT	CASSLQSFEKLFF
few	TRBV27	NA	TRBJ2-1	TGTGCCAGCAGTTTCGGTTGGTGGAATGAGCAGTTCTTC	CASSFGWWNEQFF
many	TRBV6-1	NA	TRBJ2-2	TGTGCCAGCTTATGGGGAAGTGACACCGGGGAGCTGTTTTTT	CASLWGSDTGELFF
many	TRBV5-6	NA	TRBJ1-2	TGTGCCAGCAGCCTTACCCAGGGAGATGGCTACACCTTC	CASSLTQGDGYTF
many	TRBV9	NA	TRBJ1-3	TGTGCCAGTTCAAACCTCCGGAACACCATATATTTT	CASSNLRNTIYF
many	TRBV7-2	NA	TRBJ1-1	TGTGCCAGCAGCTTAGGACTAGACAGCCTCAGGGCTTTCTTT	CASSLGLDSLRAFF
many	TRBV20-1	NA	TRBJ1-5	TGCAGTGCTAGAGATAAGGGTAATCAGCCCCAGCATTTT	CSARDKGNQPQHF
many	TRBV24-1	NA	TRBJ2-5	TGTGCCACCAGTGATCCCGGGGGCGAAGAGACCCAGTACTTC	CATSDPGGEETQYF